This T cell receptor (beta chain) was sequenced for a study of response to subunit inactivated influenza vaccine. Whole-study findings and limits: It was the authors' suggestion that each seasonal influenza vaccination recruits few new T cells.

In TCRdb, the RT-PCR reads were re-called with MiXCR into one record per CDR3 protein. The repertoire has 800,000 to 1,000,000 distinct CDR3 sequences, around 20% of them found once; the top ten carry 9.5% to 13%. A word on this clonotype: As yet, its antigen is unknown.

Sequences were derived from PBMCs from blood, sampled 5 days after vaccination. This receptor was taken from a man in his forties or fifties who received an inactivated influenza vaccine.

The DNA for the CDR3 is TGTGCCAGCAGCAAAGCGGGACAGGGATCAGATACGCAGTATTTT. Amino acid sequence: CASSKAGQGSDTQYF. V usage is TRBV28 and J usage is TRBJ2-3; 9 positions agree with TRBD1. Trimming removed 6 bases from V and 4 bases from J; junction bases left unmatched: 8. The CDR3 contains 15 residues. Germline values: CDR1 MDHEN, CDR2 SYDVKM.